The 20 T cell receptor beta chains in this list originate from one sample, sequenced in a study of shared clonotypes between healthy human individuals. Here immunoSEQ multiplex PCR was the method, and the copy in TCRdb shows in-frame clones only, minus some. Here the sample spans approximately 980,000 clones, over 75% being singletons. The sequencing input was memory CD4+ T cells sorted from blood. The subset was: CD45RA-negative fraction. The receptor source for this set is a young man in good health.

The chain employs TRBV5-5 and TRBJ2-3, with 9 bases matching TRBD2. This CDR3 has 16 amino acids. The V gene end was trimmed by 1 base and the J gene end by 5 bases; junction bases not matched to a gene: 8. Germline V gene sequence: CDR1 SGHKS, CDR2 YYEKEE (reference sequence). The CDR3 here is CASSLLGTSNQDTQYF. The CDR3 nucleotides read TGTGCCAGCAGCTTGCTCGGGACTAGCAATCAAGATACGCAGTATTTT.

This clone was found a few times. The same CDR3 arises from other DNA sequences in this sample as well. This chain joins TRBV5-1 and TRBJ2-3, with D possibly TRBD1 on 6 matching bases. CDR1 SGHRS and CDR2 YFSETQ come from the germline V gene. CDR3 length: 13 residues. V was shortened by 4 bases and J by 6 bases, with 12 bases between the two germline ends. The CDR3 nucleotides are TGCGCCAGCAGCCCAGACAGGACGGATACGCAGTATTTT. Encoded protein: CASSPDRTDTQYF.

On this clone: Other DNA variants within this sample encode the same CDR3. The CDR3 reads CASSLGTDTDTQYF. DNA of the CDR3: TGTGCCAGCAGCCTAGGAACCGACACAGATACGCAGTATTTT. This chain uses TRBV7-9 with TRBJ2-3; no definite D call. The CDR3 sequence is 14 residues long. Trimming removed 5 bases from V and 2 bases from J, with 11 bases in between. CDR1 is SEHNR, CDR2 FQNEAQ, per germline (reference sequence).

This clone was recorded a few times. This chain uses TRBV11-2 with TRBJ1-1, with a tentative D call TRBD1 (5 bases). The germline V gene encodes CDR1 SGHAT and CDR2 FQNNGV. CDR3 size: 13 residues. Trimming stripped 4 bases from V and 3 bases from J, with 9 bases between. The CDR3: CASSYTRDTEAFF. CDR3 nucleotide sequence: TGTGCCAGCAGCTATACCAGGGACACTGAAGCTTTCTTT.

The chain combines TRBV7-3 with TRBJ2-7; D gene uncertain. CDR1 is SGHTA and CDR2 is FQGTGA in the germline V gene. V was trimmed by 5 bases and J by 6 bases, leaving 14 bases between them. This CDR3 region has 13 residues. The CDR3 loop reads CASSPGPYAEQYF. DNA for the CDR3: TGTGCCAGCAGCCCCGGGCCTTATGCCGAGCAGTACTTC.

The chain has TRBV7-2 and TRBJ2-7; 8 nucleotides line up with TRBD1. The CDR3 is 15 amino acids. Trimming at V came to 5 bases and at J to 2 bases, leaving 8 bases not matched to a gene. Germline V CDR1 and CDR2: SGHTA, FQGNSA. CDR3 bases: TGTGCCAGCAGCCCAGGGACAGGCCTTACCTACGAGCAGTACTTC. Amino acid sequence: CASSPGTGLTYEQYF. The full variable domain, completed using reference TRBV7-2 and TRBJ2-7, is GAGVSQSPSNKVTEKGKDVELRCDPISGHTALYWYRQSLGQGLEFLIYFQGNSAPDKSGLPSDRFSAERTGGSVSTLTIQRTQQEDSAVYLCASSPGTGLTYEQYFGPGTRLTVT.

This CDR3 reads CASSVGGLGTDTQYF. DNA of the CDR3: TGTGCCAGCAGCGTGGGGGGGCTAGGCACAGATACGCAGTATTTT. The chain has TRBV4-2 and TRBJ2-3; D is possibly TRBD2 (7 bases). The CDR3 length is 15 residues. The V gene's germline CDR1 is LGHNA and CDR2 YNFKEQ. V gave up 5 bases and J gave up 1 base, with 13 bases separating them.

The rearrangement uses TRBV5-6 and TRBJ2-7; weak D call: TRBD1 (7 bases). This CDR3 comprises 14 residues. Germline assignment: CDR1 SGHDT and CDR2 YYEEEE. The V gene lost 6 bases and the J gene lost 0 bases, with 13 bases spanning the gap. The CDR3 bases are TGTGCCAGCACCCGCGGGACAGTCTCCTACGAGCAGTACTTC. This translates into CASTRGTVSYEQYF.

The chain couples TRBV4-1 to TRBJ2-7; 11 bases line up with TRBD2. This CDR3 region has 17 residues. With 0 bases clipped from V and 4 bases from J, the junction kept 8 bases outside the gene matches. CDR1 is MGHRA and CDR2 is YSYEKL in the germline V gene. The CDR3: CASSQDLRSGRGYEQYF. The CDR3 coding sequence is TGCGCCAGCAGCCAAGATCTGCGTAGCGGGAGGGGATACGAGCAGTACTTC.

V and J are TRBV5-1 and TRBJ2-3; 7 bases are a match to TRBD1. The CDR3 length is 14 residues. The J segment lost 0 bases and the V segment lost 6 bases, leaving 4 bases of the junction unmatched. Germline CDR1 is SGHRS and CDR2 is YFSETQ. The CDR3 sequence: CASNKGASTDTQYF. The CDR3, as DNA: TGCGCCAGCAACAAGGGGGCGAGCACAGATACGCAGTATTTT.

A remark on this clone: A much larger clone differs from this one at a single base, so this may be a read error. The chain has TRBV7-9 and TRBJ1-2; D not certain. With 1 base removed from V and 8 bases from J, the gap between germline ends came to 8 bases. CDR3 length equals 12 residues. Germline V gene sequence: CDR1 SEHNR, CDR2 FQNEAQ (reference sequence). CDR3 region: CASSLVTGGYTF. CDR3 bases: TGTGCCAGCAGCTTAGTAACGGGAGGCTACACCTTC. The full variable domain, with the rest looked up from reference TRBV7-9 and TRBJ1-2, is DTGVSQNPRHKITKRGQNVTFRCDPISEHNRLYWYRQTLGQGPEFLTYFQNEAQLEKSRLLSDRFSAERPKGSFSTLEIQRTEQGDSAMYLCASSLVTGGYTFGSGTRLTVV.

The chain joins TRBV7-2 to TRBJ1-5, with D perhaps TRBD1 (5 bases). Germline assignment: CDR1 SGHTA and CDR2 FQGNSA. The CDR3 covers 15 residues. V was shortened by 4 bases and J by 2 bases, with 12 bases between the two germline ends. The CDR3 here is CASSWGVQGNQPQHF. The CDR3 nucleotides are TGTGCCAGCAGCTGGGGGGTTCAGGGCAATCAGCCCCAGCATTTT.

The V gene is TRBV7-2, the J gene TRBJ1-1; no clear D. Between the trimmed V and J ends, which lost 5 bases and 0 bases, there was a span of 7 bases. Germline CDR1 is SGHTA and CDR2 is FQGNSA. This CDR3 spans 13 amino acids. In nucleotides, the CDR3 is TGTGCCAGCAGCCCTCAACTGAACACTGAAGCTTTCTTT. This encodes CASSPQLNTEAFF.

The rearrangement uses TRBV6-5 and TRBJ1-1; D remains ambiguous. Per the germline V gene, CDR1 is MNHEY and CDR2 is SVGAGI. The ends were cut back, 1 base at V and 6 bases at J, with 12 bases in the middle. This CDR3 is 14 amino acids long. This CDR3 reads CASSYYWSTAEAFF. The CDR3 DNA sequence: TGTGCCAGCAGTTACTATTGGTCGACCGCTGAAGCTTTCTTT.

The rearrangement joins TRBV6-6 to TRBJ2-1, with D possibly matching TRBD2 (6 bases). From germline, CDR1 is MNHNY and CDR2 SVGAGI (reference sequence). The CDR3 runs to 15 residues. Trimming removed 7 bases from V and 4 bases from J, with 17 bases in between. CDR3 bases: TGTGCCAGCACTTTAATGGAGGCGGGGTACAATGAGCAGTTCTTC. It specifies CASTLMEAGYNEQFF.

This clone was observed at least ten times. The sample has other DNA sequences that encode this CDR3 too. The CDR3 coding sequence is TGTGCCAGTAGTGGGACTAGGAACACCGGGGAGCTGTTTTTT. Its protein product is CASSGTRNTGELFF. V is TRBV19 and J is TRBJ2-2; 8 bases match TRBD2. CDR1 is LNHDA and CDR2 is SQIVND in the germline V gene (reference sequence). There are 14 residues in the CDR3. With V trimmed by 5 bases and J by 1 base, 0 bases remained unmatched.

This CDR3 reads CASTKREANTEAFF. CDR3 coding DNA: TGTGCCAGTACTAAACGTGAGGCTAACACTGAAGCTTTCTTT. J is TRBJ1-1 and V is TRBV19; D remains unclear. Germline V CDR1 and CDR2: LNHDA, SQIVND (reference sequence). V dropped 7 bases and J dropped 2 bases, with 14 bases sitting between them. The CDR3 contains 14 residues. Complete variable domain (other parts from reference TRBV19 and TRBJ1-1): DGGITQSPKYLFRKEGQNVTLSCEQNLNHDAMYWYRQDPGQGLRLIYYSQIVNDFQKGDIAEGYSVSREKKESFPLTVTSAQKNPTAFYLCASTKREANTEAFFGQGTRLTVV.

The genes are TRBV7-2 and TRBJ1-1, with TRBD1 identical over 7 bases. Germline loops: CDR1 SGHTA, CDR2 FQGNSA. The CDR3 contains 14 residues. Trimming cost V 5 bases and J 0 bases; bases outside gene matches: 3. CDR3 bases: TGTGCCAGCAGCCGGGGACAGCTGAACACTGAAGCTTTCTTT. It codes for CASSRGQLNTEAFF. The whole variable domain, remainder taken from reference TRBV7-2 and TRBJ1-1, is GAGVSQSPSNKVTEKGKDVELRCDPISGHTALYWYRQSLGQGLEFLIYFQGNSAPDKSGLPSDRFSAERTGGSVSTLTIQRTQQEDSAVYLCASSRGQLNTEAFFGQGTRLTVV.

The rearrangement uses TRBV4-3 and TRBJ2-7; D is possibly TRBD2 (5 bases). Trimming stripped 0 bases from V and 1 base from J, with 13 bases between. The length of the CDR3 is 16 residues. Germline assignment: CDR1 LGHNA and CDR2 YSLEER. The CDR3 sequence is CASSQDIVGGSYEQYF. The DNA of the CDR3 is TGCGCCAGCAGCCAAGATATAGTCGGCGGGTCCTACGAGCAGTACTTC.

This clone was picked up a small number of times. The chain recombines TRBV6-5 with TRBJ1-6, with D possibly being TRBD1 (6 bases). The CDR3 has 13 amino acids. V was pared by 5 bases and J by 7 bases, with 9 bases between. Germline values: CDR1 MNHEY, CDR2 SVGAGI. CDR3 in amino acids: CASSRQENSPLHF. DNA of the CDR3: TGTGCCAGCAGTCGACAGGAAAATTCACCCCTCCACTTT.